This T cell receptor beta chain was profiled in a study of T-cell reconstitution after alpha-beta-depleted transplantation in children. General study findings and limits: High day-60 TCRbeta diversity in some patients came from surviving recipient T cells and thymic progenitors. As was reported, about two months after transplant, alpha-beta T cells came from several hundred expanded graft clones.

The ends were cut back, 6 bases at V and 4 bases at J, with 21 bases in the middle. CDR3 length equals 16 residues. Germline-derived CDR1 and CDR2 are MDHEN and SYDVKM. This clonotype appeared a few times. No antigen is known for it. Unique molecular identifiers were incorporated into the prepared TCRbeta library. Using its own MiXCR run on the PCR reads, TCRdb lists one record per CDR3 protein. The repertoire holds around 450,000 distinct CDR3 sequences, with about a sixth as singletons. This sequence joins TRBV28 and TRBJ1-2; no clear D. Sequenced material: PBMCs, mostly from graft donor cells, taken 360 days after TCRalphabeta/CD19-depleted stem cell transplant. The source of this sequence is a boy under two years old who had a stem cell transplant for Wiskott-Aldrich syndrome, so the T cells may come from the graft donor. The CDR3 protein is CASSPHRAIIGYGYTF. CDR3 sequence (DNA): TGTGCCAGCAGCCCACATCGGGCGATAATTGGCTATGGCTACACCTTC.